The 5 T cell receptor beta chains below come from one sample, sequenced in a study of cytomegalovirus exposure and HLA in healthy donors. PCR amplification relied on 60 Vbeta primers (plus 13 Jbeta primers). TCRdb's table, derived via immunoSEQ multiplex PCR, lists solely in-frame clones and lacks some. The table includes about 150,000 clones, approximately 68% detected once. The sequencing input was PBMCs. These receptors all stem from a man between 60 and 75 years old in good health and CMV-seronegative.

This rearrangement joins TRBV19 to TRBJ2-3, with unresolved D. The CDR3 runs to 14 residues. The V and J ends lost 4 bases and 2 bases respectively, with 10 bases between them. From germline, CDR1 is LNHDA and CDR2 SQIVND (reference sequence). The CDR3 loop is CASSKAGYTDTQYF. The CDR3 coding sequence is TGTGCCAGTAGTAAGGCAGGTTACACAGATACGCAGTATTTT.

The chain is built from TRBV4-1 and TRBJ2-3; 9 nucleotides match TRBD1. CDR3 length: 14 residues. Germline CDR1 is MGHRA and CDR2 is YSYEKL. The ends lost 6 bases at V and 3 bases at J; junction bases unmatched: 4. The CDR3 nucleotides are TGCGCCAGCAGTCGGACAGGGGAAACAGATACGCAGTATTTT. Its protein product is CASSRTGETDTQYF.

J is TRBJ2-1 and V is TRBV4-3, with TRBD2 matching 12 bases. Looked up from germline, CDR1 is LGHNA and CDR2 is YSLEER. J gave up 6 bases and V 4 bases, and 13 bases lay outside the gene matches. The CDR3 is 18 residues long. The CDR3 bases are TGCGCCAGCAGCCCCGCGACTAGCGGGAGTATTCCCCTCAATGAGCAGTTCTTC. Translating it yields CASSPATSGSIPLNEQFF.

On this clone itself: The identical CDR3 is also encoded by other nucleotide sequences in the sample. The CDR3 loop reads CASSQPGQGAYEQYF. CDR3 nucleotides: TGCGCCAGCAGCCAGCCCGGACAGGGGGCTTACGAGCAGTACTTC. The rearrangement links TRBV5-1 to TRBJ2-7; 11 bases align to TRBD1. This CDR3 has 15 residues. V gave up 4 bases and J gave up 4 bases; unmatched junction bases: 7. The germline gives CDR1 SGHRS, CDR2 YFSETQ.

Details on this clone: Sequence at one end of the junction differs from germline and may be a read error. This chain connects TRBV7-9 to TRBJ2-7, with 10 nucleotides matching TRBD2. CDR1 is SEHNR, CDR2 FQNEAQ, per germline (reference sequence). This CDR3 is built from 13 residues. The CDR3 spells CSRGSGRAHEQYF. Here the CDR3 DNA reads TGTTCCAGGGGAAGCGGGAGGGCTCACGAGCAGTACTTC.